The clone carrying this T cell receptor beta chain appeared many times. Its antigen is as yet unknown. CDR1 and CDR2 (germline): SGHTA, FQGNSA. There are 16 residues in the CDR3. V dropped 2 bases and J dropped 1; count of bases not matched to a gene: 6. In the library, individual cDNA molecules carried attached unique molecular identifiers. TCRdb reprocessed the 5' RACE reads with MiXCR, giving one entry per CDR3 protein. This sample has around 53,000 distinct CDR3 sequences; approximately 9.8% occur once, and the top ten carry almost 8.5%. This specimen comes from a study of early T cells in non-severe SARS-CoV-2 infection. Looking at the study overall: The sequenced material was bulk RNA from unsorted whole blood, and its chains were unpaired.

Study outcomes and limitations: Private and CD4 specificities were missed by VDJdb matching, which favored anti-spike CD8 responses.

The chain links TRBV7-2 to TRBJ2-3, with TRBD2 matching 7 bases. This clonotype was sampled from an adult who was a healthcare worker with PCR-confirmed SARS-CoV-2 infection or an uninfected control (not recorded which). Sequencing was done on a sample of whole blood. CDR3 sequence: CASSLLRGSGTDTQYF. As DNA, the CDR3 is TGTGCCAGCAGCTTACTCCGCGGGAGTGGCACAGATACGCAGTATTTT. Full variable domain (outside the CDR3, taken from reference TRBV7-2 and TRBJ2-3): GAGVSQSPSNKVTEKGKDVELRCDPISGHTALYWYRQSLGQGLEFLIYFQGNSAPDKSGLPSDRFSAERTGGSVSTLTIQRTQQEDSAVYLCASSLLRGSGTDTQYFGPGTRLTVL.